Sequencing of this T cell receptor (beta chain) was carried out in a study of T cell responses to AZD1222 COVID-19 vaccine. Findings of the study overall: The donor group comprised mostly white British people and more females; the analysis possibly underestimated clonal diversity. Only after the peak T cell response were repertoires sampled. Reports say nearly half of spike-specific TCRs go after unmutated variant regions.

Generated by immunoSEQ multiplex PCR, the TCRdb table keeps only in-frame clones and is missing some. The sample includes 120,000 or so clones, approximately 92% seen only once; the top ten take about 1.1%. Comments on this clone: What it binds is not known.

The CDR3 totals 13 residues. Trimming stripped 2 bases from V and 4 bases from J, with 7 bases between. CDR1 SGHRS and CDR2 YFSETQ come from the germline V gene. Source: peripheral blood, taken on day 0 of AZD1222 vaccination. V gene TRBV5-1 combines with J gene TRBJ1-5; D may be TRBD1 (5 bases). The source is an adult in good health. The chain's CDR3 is CASSLQANQPQHF. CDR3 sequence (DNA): TGCGCCAGCAGCTTACAGGCTAATCAGCCCCAGCATTTT.